This TCR beta chain was recovered during a study of shared clonotypes between healthy human individuals. Original analysis: Filtering was not the same, since immunoSEQ gave junction-only sequences without quality scores. Some clones are missing from TCRdb's copy, which holds only in-frame ones; the method was immunoSEQ multiplex PCR. Clone size and V and J calls were adopted from that table, with D and trimming inferred from the DNA. The repertoire holds about 1 million clones, with around 74% as singletons. Germline values: CDR1 SGHRS, CDR2 YFSETQ. With 5 bases clipped from V and 6 bases from J, the junction kept 9 bases outside the gene matches. The CDR3 extends over 15 amino acids.

This receptor was taken from a man between 18 and 29 years old in good health. J is TRBJ2-2 and V is TRBV5-1; 8 bases are shared with TRBD1. Sequenced sample: memory CD4+ T cells sorted from blood. The subset: CD45RA-negative fraction. The CDR3 sequence: CASRSGGAGSGELFF. Written as DNA, the CDR3 is TGCGCCAGCAGATCAGGGGGCGCTGGGTCCGGGGAGCTGTTTTTT.